The entry that follows covers one T cell receptor beta chain sequence. Its antigen remains unknown. Germline V gene lookup returns CDR1 SEHNR and CDR2 FQNEAQ (reference sequence). With 0 bases clipped from V and 7 bases from J, the junction kept 8 bases outside the gene matches. The CDR3 covers 17 residues. Every patient relapsed after autologous stem cell transplantation, and brentuximab vedotin exposure varied. The data were obtained in a study of PD-1 blockade in classical Hodgkin lymphoma. General observations from the study: Patients who began taking nivolumab under 1 year after ASCT were left out. There was a significant rise in CD4+ TCR diversity by C4D1, with no such rise for CD8+.

Using immunoSEQ multiplex PCR, the repertoire was profiled, and TCRdb retains in-frame clones only, with some absent. The sample comprises about 97,000 clones, over 80% of which are singletons, and 9% to 15% rests with the top ten. V gene TRBV7-9 combines with J gene TRBJ2-1; 11 bases align to TRBD2. The TCR sequence derives from a human donor with classical Hodgkin lymphoma. This specimen consisted of peripheral blood mononuclear cells (PBMCs), obtained at baseline. The CDR3 region is CASSLASGRAWGNEQFF. The CDR3 DNA follows: TGTGCCAGCAGCTTAGCTAGCGGGAGGGCCTGGGGTAATGAGCAGTTCTTC.